This T cell receptor (beta chain) was found in a study of identical twins. Study-wide points: Surplus twin overlap in beta out-of-frame sequences was less pronounced. Researchers reported excess low generation probability among twin-shared out-of-frame alpha sequences.

Template switching supplied a universal primer site; unique molecular identifiers were carried on the cDNA. TCRdb independently ran MiXCR on the 5' RACE reads; one entry per CDR3 protein. The data show about 530,000 distinct CDR3 sequences, approximately 20% seen once. Remarks on this clonotype: Its target is unknown.

V shed 3 bases, J shed 0 bases, and the junction held 7 bases outside the gene matches. This CDR3 contains 16 residues. Germline V CDR1 and CDR2: DFQATT, SNEGSKA (reference sequence). The sample also formed part of further work on yellow fever vaccine responses in identical twins. That study reports: A vaccine T cell response that seemed partly convergent and partly personalized was reported in twins.

The chain is built from TRBV20-1 and TRBJ2-1; 8 positions agree with TRBD2. The sequenced sample was CD4+ T cells sorted from blood. This TCR was sampled from a young woman in good health. Written as DNA, the CDR3 is TGCAGTGCTAGCCTGACTAGCGTGAGCTCCTACAATGAGCAGTTCTTC. It translates to CSASLTSVSSYNEQFF.